The 21 T cell receptor beta chains presented below share a single source sample, sequenced in a study of human T cells and chemical hapten exposure. Each CDR3 protein gets one entry after TCRdb re-called the RACE reads with MiXCR. Counted here are under 85,000 distinct CDR3 sequences, 10% occurring once; the ten biggest clones make up about 1.3%. Time point defined: patch test 1, 2 weeks after DPC sensitization. Treatment defined: therapeutic diphenylcyclopropenone sensitization with weekly scalp DPC. The starting material was whole blood, obtained in connection with sensitization to the hapten diphenylcyclopropenone (DPC). All receptors come from a woman in her forties or fifties with alopecia areata. Some clones in this sample may be carry-over from other donors' samples.

This clonotype has just a few counts. CDR3 loop: CSVEAGRGSVGYTF. CDR3 sequence (DNA): TGCAGCGTTGAGGCGGGACGGGGCTCTGTCGGCTACACCTTC. The chain combines TRBV29-1 with TRBJ1-2; possible D gene TRBD1, 5 bases. The germline V and J ends were trimmed by 3 bases and 8 bases, with 19 bases remaining between them. Per germline, CDR1 SQVTM and CDR2 ANQGSEA. There are 14 residues in the CDR3.

CDR3 sequence reads: CASSEGRGRTYEQYF. As DNA, the CDR3 is TGTGCCAGCAGCGAGGGGCGGGGCCGAACTTACGAGCAGTACTTC. J is TRBJ2-7 and V is TRBV9, with D tentatively TRBD2 (6 bases). Germline CDR1 and CDR2: SGDLS and YYNGEE. V lost 3 bases and J lost 4, with 17 bases in between. The CDR3 is 15 amino acids.

The gene calls are TRBV4-2 and TRBJ1-1, with D possibly being TRBD1 (5 bases). V dropped 0 bases and J dropped 4 bases, with 15 bases sitting between them. The CDR3 is made up of 16 amino acids. The germline V gene encodes CDR1 LGHNA and CDR2 YNFKEQ. The CDR3 region is CASSQDTGGYTTEAFF. The CDR3 coding sequence is TGTGCCAGCAGCCAAGATACAGGAGGCTATACCACTGAAGCTTTCTTT.

Only a few counts were recorded for this clonotype. V gene TRBV27 combines with J gene TRBJ1-2, with D tentatively TRBD1 (5 bases). V lost 0 bases and J lost 6, with 11 bases in between. There are 14 residues in the CDR3. The germline CDR1 and CDR2 sequences are MNHEY and SMNVEV (reference sequence). The CDR3 here is CASSLSQGGDGYTF. CDR3 bases: TGTGCCAGCAGTTTATCCCAGGGAGGGGATGGCTACACCTTC.

The V call is TRBV29-1, the J call TRBJ2-3, with no clear D. This CDR3 has 13 amino acids. The V end lost 6 bases, the J end lost 6 bases, and 16 bases lay between the germline ends. Germline loops: CDR1 SQVTM, CDR2 ANQGSEA. DNA for the CDR3: TGCAGCGTCTCGGCCTCCGTCAGCGATACGCAGTATTTT. Encoded protein: CSVSASVSDTQYF.

V gene TRBV5-4 combines with J gene TRBJ2-5; 7 positions agree with TRBD2. Trimming removed 2 bases from V and 0 bases from J; junction bases left unmatched: 4. The CDR3 loop spans 15 amino acids. Per the germline V gene, CDR1 is SGHNT and CDR2 is YYREEE (reference sequence). Written as DNA, the CDR3 is TGTGCCAGCAGCTTAAGGGACTATTACCAAGAGACCCAGTACTTC. The encoded protein is CASSLRDYYQETQYF.

The rearrangement links TRBV7-9 to TRBJ2-4; 11 bases fit TRBD2. This CDR3 spans 15 amino acids. Germline CDR1 and CDR2: SEHNR and FQNEAQ (reference sequence). V dropped 5 bases and J dropped 9; count of bases not matched to a gene: 9. The CDR3: CASSTLTSGSFIQYF. The CDR3 DNA reads TGTGCCAGCAGCACCTTAACTAGCGGGAGCTTCATTCAGTACTTC. Filled out from reference TRBV7-9 and TRBJ2-4, the complete variable domain reads DTGVSQNPRHKITKRGQNVTFRCDPISEHNRLYWYRQTLGQGPEFLTYFQNEAQLEKSRLLSDRFSAERPKGSFSTLEIQRTEQGDSAMYLCASSTLTSGSFIQYFGAGTRLSVL.

This clonotype has at least ten counts. The chain recombines TRBV7-8 with TRBJ2-6, with D maybe TRBD2 (5 bases). V was cut by 5 bases and J by 2 bases, with 13 bases left in between. This CDR3 is 16 amino acids long. Germline values: CDR1 SGHVS, CDR2 FQNEAQ. In DNA form, the CDR3 reads TGTGCCAGCAGCCCCGGGATCGGGCCTGGGGCCAACGTCCTGACTTTC. Amino acids: CASSPGIGPGANVLTF.

A note on this clonotype: As the CDR3 is not closed by the conserved phenylalanine or tryptophan, this likely results from a read error. The chain links TRBV5-1 to TRBJ2-1, with 11 bases that match TRBD2. In germline, CDR1 is SGHRS, CDR2 YFSETQ. This CDR3 is built from 15 residues. The J segment lost 8 bases and the V segment lost 2 bases, leaving 6 bases of the junction unmatched. The CDR3, as DNA: TGCGCCAGCAGCTTTAGCGGGAGGGCCGTCTATGAGCAGTTCTAC. Translating gives CASSFSGRAVYEQFY.

This clonotype was picked up many times. The V gene is TRBV6-2 or TRBV6-3, the J gene TRBJ2-1; D remains ambiguous. V was pared by 7 bases and J by 0 bases, with 19 bases between. Germline V gene lookup returns CDR1 MNHEY and CDR2 SVGEGT. The CDR3 extends over 17 amino acids. CDR3 DNA sequence: TGTGCCAGCAACTTACGCGGATTCTCAAGCTCCTACAATGAGCAGTTCTTC. Translating gives CASNLRGFSSSYNEQFF.

The chain has TRBV30 and TRBJ2-1; no firm D call. Germline V lookup: CDR1 GTSNPN, CDR2 SVGIG (reference sequence). The CDR3 totals 13 residues. Trimming took 5 bases from V and 0 from J, leaving 8 bases between them. The CDR3 DNA sequence: TGTGCCTGGGGAAGAAGCTCCTACAATGAGCAGTTCTTC. Its translation is CAWGRSSYNEQFF.

This sequence joins TRBV29-1 and TRBJ1-1; D not resolved. This CDR3 is built from 13 residues. From germline, CDR1 is SQVTM and CDR2 ANQGSEA. Trimming removed 0 bases from V and 10 bases from J, with 15 bases in between. CDR3 loop: CSVEDLRQPGAFF. In nucleotides, the CDR3 is TGCAGCGTTGAAGATCTTCGCCAGCCCGGAGCTTTCTTT.

This clonotype has ten or more counts. The chain links TRBV19 to TRBJ2-7; D may be TRBD1 (5 bases). The CDR3 runs 13 residues. V lost 0 bases to trimming and J lost 5 bases, with 8 bases between them. From germline, CDR1 is LNHDA and CDR2 SQIVND (reference sequence). The CDR3 DNA is TGTGCCAGTAGTATAGAGGGCAGGGACGAGCAGTACTTC. Residues: CASSIEGRDEQYF.

The gene calls are TRBV19 and TRBJ2-2; 7 nucleotides match TRBD2. CDR1 is LNHDA, CDR2 SQIVND, per germline (reference sequence). The length of the CDR3 is 14 residues. The J segment lost 4 bases and the V segment lost 7 bases, leaving 6 bases of the junction unmatched. The CDR3 reads CASTKSGITGELFF. The CDR3 nucleotides read TGTGCCAGTACGAAGAGCGGGATCACCGGGGAGCTGTTTTTT.

This clonotype was recorded at least ten times. This chain joins TRBV18 and TRBJ2-7; 8 bases map to TRBD1. This CDR3 spans 14 amino acids. CDR1 KGHSH and CDR2 LQKENI come from the germline V gene. The trim removed 6 bases at V and 2 bases at J, leaving 6 bases unmatched. CDR3 DNA sequence: TGTGCCAGCTCGCAGGGACAGGCGACCTACGAGCAGTACTTC. Amino acids: CASSQGQATYEQYF.

The V gene is TRBV5-4, the J gene TRBJ2-1; 8 bases align to TRBD2. The V gene's germline CDR1 is SGHNT and CDR2 YYREEE (reference sequence). Unmatched junction bases numbered 6, after V lost 1 base and J lost 6 bases. The CDR3 contains 15 residues. CDR3: CASSLTGTRSNEQFF. The CDR3 DNA reads as TGTGCCAGCAGCTTGACCGGGACTAGATCCAATGAGCAGTTCTTC.

A note on this clonotype: Since a much larger clone is just one base distant, this may be a read error. V gene TRBV10-1 combines with J gene TRBJ2-2, with TRBD2 as a possible D gene (6 bases). Germline assignment: CDR1 WNHNN and CDR2 SYGVQD (reference sequence). V gave up 11 bases and J gave up 1 base, with 11 bases separating them. This CDR3 has 13 residues. The CDR3 reads CAGAGRNTGELFF. Here the CDR3 DNA reads TGCGCCGGCGCGGGGAGGAACACCGGGGAGCTGTTTTTT.

Many counts were recorded for this clonotype. CDR3 sequence reads: CASSSDRVGYTF. Here the CDR3 DNA reads TGTGCCAGCAGCTCGGACAGGGTTGGCTACACCTTC. This sequence joins TRBV7-8 and TRBJ1-2; 8 positions match TRBD1. This CDR3 has 12 residues. Losses at the gene ends were 4 bases for V and 7 bases for J; bases not matched to a gene: 2. Looked up from germline, CDR1 is SGHVS and CDR2 is FQNEAQ. Full variable domain (rest looked up from reference TRBV7-8 and TRBJ1-2): GAGVSQSPRYKVAKRGQDVALRCDPISGHVSLFWYQQALGQGPEFLTYFQNEAQLDKSGLPSDRFFAERPEGSVSTLKIQRTQQEDSAVYLCASSSDRVGYTFGSGTRLTVV.

This clonotype was detected many times. V and J are TRBV7-9 and TRBJ2-3; D is perhaps TRBD2 (6 bases). The CDR3 spans 13 residues. The germline V gene has CDR1 SEHNR and CDR2 FQNEAQ (reference sequence). V lost 5 bases and J lost 12, with 18 bases in between. CDR3 in amino acids: CASSNSGRPSQYF. The CDR3 DNA sequence: TGTGCCAGCAGCAATTCCGGGAGACCATCCCAGTATTTT.

The gene calls are TRBV27 and TRBJ2-2; D is tentatively TRBD1 or TRBD2 (5 bases each). Germline assignment: CDR1 MNHEY and CDR2 SMNVEV (reference sequence). V lost 4 bases and J lost 4, with 13 bases in between. The CDR3 is made up of 15 amino acids. The DNA of the CDR3 is TGTGCCAGCAGTTCAACGGGACGCGGCACCGGGGAGCTGTTTTTT. As protein: CASSSTGRGTGELFF.

This clonotype was recorded at least ten times. This chain uses TRBV12-3 or TRBV12-4 with TRBJ2-1, with 8 positions matching TRBD2. The CDR3 extends over 14 amino acids. Trimming removed 4 bases from V and 8 bases from J; junction bases left unmatched: 7. The CDR3 DNA reads TGTGCCAGCAGTTCGGGACTAGTCATCGATGAGCAGTTCTTC. This translates into CASSSGLVIDEQFF.